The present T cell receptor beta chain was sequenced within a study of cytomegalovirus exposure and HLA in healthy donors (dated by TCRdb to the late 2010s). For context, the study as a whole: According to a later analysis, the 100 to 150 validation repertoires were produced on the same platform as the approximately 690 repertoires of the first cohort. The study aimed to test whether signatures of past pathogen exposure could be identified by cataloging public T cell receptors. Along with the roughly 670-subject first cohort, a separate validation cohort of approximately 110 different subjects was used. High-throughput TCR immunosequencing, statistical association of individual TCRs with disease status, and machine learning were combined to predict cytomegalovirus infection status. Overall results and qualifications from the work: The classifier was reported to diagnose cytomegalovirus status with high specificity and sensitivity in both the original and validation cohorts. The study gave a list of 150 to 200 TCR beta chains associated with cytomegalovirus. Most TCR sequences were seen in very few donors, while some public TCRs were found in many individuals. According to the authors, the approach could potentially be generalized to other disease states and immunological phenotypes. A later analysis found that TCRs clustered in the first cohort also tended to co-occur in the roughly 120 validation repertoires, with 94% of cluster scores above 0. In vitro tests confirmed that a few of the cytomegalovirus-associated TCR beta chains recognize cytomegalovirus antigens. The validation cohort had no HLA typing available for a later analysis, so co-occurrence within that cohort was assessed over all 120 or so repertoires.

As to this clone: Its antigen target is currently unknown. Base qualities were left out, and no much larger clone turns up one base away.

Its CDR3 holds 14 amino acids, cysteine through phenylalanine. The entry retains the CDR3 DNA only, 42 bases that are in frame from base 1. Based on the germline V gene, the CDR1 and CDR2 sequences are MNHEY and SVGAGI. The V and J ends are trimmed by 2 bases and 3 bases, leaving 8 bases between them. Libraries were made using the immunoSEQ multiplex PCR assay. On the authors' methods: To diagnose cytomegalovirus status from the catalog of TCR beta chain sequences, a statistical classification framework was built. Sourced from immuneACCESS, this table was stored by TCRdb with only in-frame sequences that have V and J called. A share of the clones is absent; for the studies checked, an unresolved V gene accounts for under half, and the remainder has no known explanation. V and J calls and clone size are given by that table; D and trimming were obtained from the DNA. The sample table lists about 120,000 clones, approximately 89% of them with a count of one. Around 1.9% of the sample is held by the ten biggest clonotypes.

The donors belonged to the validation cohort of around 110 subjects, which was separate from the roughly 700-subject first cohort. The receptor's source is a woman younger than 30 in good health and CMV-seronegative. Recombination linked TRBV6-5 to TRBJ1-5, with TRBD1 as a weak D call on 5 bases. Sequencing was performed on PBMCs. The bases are TGTGCCAGCAGTTACCGGGGGACCAATCAGCCCCAGCATTTT. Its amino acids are CASSYRGTNQPQHF.